This record concerns one T cell receptor (beta chain) sequence. Its antigen is unidentified. This specimen comes from a study of STAT5B mutations in CD4+ large granular lymphocyte leukemia. TCRdb's copy holds only in-frame clones and misses some; the assay was immunoSEQ multiplex PCR. The data show 15,000 to 20,000 clones, approximately 88% seen once. Healthy controls were blood donor buffy coats. Study-level findings and limits: CD4-sorted patient repertoires seemed more clonal than healthy CD4+ repertoires.

Material: CD4+ T cells from blood buffy coats. The sequence derives from a human donor in good health.

The CDR3 region is CASSPTRGQETQYF. DNA of the CDR3: TGTGCCAGCTCACCTACCAGGGGTCAAGAGACCCAGTACTTC. The chain combines TRBV18 with TRBJ2-5; a possible D gene is TRBD1 (6 bases). Germline values: CDR1 KGHSH, CDR2 LQKENI. Trimming pared 3 bases from V and 2 bases from J, leaving 10 bases between. There are 14 residues in the CDR3.